These 28 T cell receptor beta chains were all obtained from the same sample, sequenced in a study of T-cell reconstitution after alpha-beta-depleted transplantation in children. Construction of the TCRbeta library involved unique molecular identifiers. MiXCR was run by TCRdb on the PCR reads, yielding one entry per CDR3 protein. The sample holds over 200,000 distinct CDR3 sequences; roughly a tenth are singletons and the top ten take 28%. This specimen was PBMCs, taken before TCRalphabeta/CD19-depleted stem cell transplant. These receptors originate from a child less than two years old with acute myeloid leukemia, due to receive a stem cell transplant.

This clonotype has a count of ten or more. CDR3 nucleotides: TGTGCCAGCAGTTTCCCCCAGGAGACCCAGTACTTC. Residues: CASSFPQETQYF. The chain has TRBV12-3 or TRBV12-4 and TRBJ2-5; D gene ambiguous. The CDR3 is 12 amino acids. V lost 3 bases to trimming and J lost 5 bases, with 7 bases between them.

In this sample, this clonotype turned up a few times. This chain joins TRBV20-1 and TRBJ2-3; no clear D gene. The germline gives CDR1 DFQATT, CDR2 SNEGSKA (reference sequence). Trimming took 1 base from V and 2 from J, leaving 7 bases between them. This CDR3 has 13 residues. The CDR3 DNA reads TGCAGTGCTAGAGTCGCTGCCACAGATACGCAGTATTTT. This sequence encodes CSARVAATDTQYF.

In this sample, this clonotype turned up many times. This chain uses TRBV18 with TRBJ2-7; D might be TRBD2 (5 bases). Germline CDR1 is KGHSH and CDR2 is LQKENI. V was clipped by 2 bases and J by 3 bases, with 14 bases between them. The length of the CDR3 is 15 residues. The CDR3 spells CASSPAGSQHYEQYF. In DNA form, the CDR3 reads TGTGCCAGCTCACCAGCGGGCTCCCAACACTACGAGCAGTACTTC.

This clonotype was counted at least ten times. The chain joins TRBV7-9 to TRBJ2-7; 12 nucleotides agree with TRBD2. Trimming cost V 4 bases and J 6 bases; bases outside gene matches: 7. CDR1 is SEHNR and CDR2 is FQNEAQ in the germline V gene (reference sequence). This CDR3 region has 15 residues. The CDR3 loop is CASSSPTSGSIEQYF. The CDR3 DNA reads TGTGCCAGCAGCTCCCCGACTAGCGGGAGTATCGAGCAGTACTTC.

This clonotype has a count of ten or more. This sequence joins TRBV5-6 and TRBJ2-1; the match to TRBD2 covers 13 bases. This CDR3 has 15 residues. Germline V gives CDR1 SGHDT, CDR2 YYEEEE. The V gene end was trimmed by 0 bases and the J gene end by 9 bases; junction bases not matched to a gene: 3. CDR3 coding DNA: TGTGCCAGCAGCTTGGGGACTAGCGGGAGACGTGAGCAGTTCTTC. Its protein is CASSLGTSGRREQFF.

This clonotype was detected ten times or more. V gene TRBV12-3 or TRBV12-4 combines with J gene TRBJ2-7; possibly TRBD1 for D (5 bases). This CDR3 has 13 residues. V gave up 2 bases and J gave up 4 bases, with 9 bases separating them. CDR3 nucleotides: TGTGCCAGCAGTTTACAGGGTGGGTACGAGCAGTACTTC. This sequence encodes CASSLQGGYEQYF.

This clonotype was counted ten times or more. The rearrangement joins TRBV12-3 or TRBV12-4 to TRBJ1-6; D is perhaps TRBD1 (6 bases). The CDR3 is made up of 16 amino acids. The ends were cut back, 6 bases at V and 9 bases at J, with 21 bases in the middle. The CDR3 DNA reads TGTGCCAGCAGACCAACAGGGTCCGGTATGTCTTCACCCCTCCACTTT. Amino acids: CASRPTGSGMSSPLHF.

The chain joins TRBV20-1 to TRBJ2-1, with a tentative D call TRBD2 (6 bases). Trimming removed 3 bases from V and 3 bases from J, with 18 bases in between. The CDR3 consists of 16 residues. Germline V gene data show CDR1 as DFQATT and CDR2 as SNEGSKA (reference sequence). CDR3 DNA: TGCAGTGCTAGTCATATTCAGGGAGGAAACTACAATGAGCAGTTCTTC. This translates into CSASHIQGGNYNEQFF.

This clonotype was seen many times. The chain recombines TRBV27 with TRBJ2-1; no firm D call. The V gene lost 6 bases and the J gene lost 6 bases, with 12 bases spanning the gap. The germline V gene encodes CDR1 MNHEY and CDR2 SMNVEV (reference sequence). The CDR3 contains 13 residues. The CDR3 region is CASSQRNGNEQFF. DNA for the CDR3: TGTGCCAGCAGCCAAAGGAACGGCAATGAGCAGTTCTTC.

This clonotype was seen ten or more times. V is TRBV11-2 and J is TRBJ2-6; TRBD2 might be the D (6 bases). Trimming left V 3 bases short and J 0 bases short, with 18 bases between. The CDR3 extends over 19 amino acids. In germline, CDR1 is SGHAT, CDR2 FQNNGV. The CDR3: CASSFGLLAGFSGANVLTF. The CDR3 DNA sequence: TGTGCCAGCAGCTTTGGGTTATTGGCGGGGTTCTCTGGGGCCAACGTCCTGACTTTC.

Many counts were recorded for this clonotype. The gene calls are TRBV12-3 or TRBV12-4 and TRBJ2-4, with D perhaps TRBD1 (7 bases). The CDR3 is made up of 15 amino acids. V was pared by 1 base and J by 5 bases, with 12 bases between. The DNA for the CDR3 is TGTGCCAGCAGTTTAGGCCAGGGGGGAGAAAACATTCAGTACTTC. Translating gives CASSLGQGGENIQYF.

This clonotype has a count of ten or more. The rearrangement uses TRBV10-3 and TRBJ1-1; no clear D gene. Trimming removed 4 bases from V and 1 base from J, with 13 bases in between. Germline values: CDR1 ENHRY, CDR2 SYGVKD. CDR3 length: 15 amino acids. CDR3 loop: CAISGTKTRNTEAFF. The DNA for the CDR3 is TGTGCCATCAGTGGGACTAAGACCAGGAACACTGAAGCTTTCTTT.

In this sample, this clonotype turned up many times. The chain carries TRBV29-1 and TRBJ1-1; D perhaps matches TRBD1 (5 bases). V dropped 4 bases and J dropped 4 bases, with 13 bases sitting between them. Germline CDR1 reads SQVTM; CDR2 reads ANQGSEA. This CDR3 is built from 13 residues. The CDR3 sequence is CSVVRSQGTEAFF. CDR3 nucleotides: TGCAGCGTTGTGAGGTCCCAGGGCACTGAAGCTTTCTTT.

This clonotype was detected a few times. The chain is built from TRBV6-2 or TRBV6-3 and TRBJ2-7; TRBD2 is a possible D gene (5 bases). CDR3 length: 12 amino acids. Between the trimmed V and J ends, which lost 4 bases and 6 bases, there was a span of 10 bases. Germline CDR1 MNHEY, CDR2 SVGEGT. In nucleotides, the CDR3 is TGTGCCAGCAGTTTCGGGGTGCGCGAGCAGTACTTC. Its protein is CASSFGVREQYF.

V gene TRBV3-1 combines with J gene TRBJ2-1; a possible D gene is TRBD2 (7 bases). The CDR3 extends over 16 amino acids. Germline lookup yields CDR1 LGHDT and CDR2 YNNKEL (reference sequence). V lost 0 bases to trimming and J lost 4 bases, with 13 bases between them. This CDR3 is CASSQDEGGRYNEQFF. In DNA form, the CDR3 reads TGTGCCAGCAGCCAAGATGAGGGGGGGCGTTACAATGAGCAGTTCTTC.

This clonotype showed up many times. The J gene is TRBJ1-5, the V gene TRBV28; D unresolved. The CDR3 is 12 residues long. V lost 3 bases, J lost 11 bases, and 11 bases lay in between. Germline V lookup: CDR1 MDHEN, CDR2 SYDVKM. The CDR3: CASSLKRAAQHF. CDR3 nucleotides: TGTGCCAGCAGTTTGAAACGGGCAGCCCAGCATTTT.

As to this clonotype: This may arise from a read error, as a much more abundant clone is one base away. This sequence joins TRBV7-8 and TRBJ1-5; D remains ambiguous. Trimming cost V 1 base and J 6 bases, with 13 bases left between them. The CDR3 runs 15 residues. Germline CDR1 reads SGHVS; CDR2 reads FQNEAQ. The CDR3 region has the DNA TGTGCCAGCAGCTTAGTCGGAGGTGGGCGTCAGCCCCAGCATTTT. Protein sequence: CASSLVGGGRQPQHF.

Ten or more counts support this clonotype. V gene TRBV13 combines with J gene TRBJ2-5; TRBD1 matches at 8 bases. The germline CDR1 and CDR2 sequences are PRHDT and FYEKMQ (reference sequence). V gave up 4 bases and J gave up 0 bases; unmatched junction bases: 1. The CDR3 is 14 residues long. In nucleotides, the CDR3 is TGTGCCAGCAGCTCGGGACAGGACCAAGAGACCCAGTACTTC. This sequence encodes CASSSGQDQETQYF.

Of note for this clonotype: Just one base apart from a much larger clone, this may be a read error. The CDR3 sequence is CASSFEGRTSSNQPQHF. The CDR3 bases are TGTGCCAGCAGCTTCGAAGGACGGACATCTAGCAATCAGCCCCAGCATTTT. The genes are TRBV7-8 and TRBJ1-5, with a possible D match to TRBD1 (5 bases). V lost 3 bases and J lost 0, with 15 bases in between. Germline V gives CDR1 SGHVS, CDR2 FQNEAQ. The CDR3 extends over 17 amino acids.

This clonotype has at least ten counts. Written as DNA, the CDR3 is TGTGCCAGCAGTACTCAGGGGGGTAATTCACCCCTCCACTTT. Residues: CASSTQGGNSPLHF. The V gene is TRBV12-3 or TRBV12-4, the J gene TRBJ1-6; the match to TRBD1 covers 7 bases. V shed 5 bases, J shed 6 bases, and the junction held 4 bases outside the gene matches. The CDR3 has 14 residues.

This clonotype was counted many times. This rearrangement joins TRBV20-1 to TRBJ1-5; D is unresolved. The V gene's germline CDR1 is DFQATT and CDR2 SNEGSKA (reference sequence). Trimming pared 3 bases from V and 6 bases from J, leaving 12 bases between. This CDR3 has 13 residues. The CDR3 spells CSARGPLGQPQHF. The CDR3 DNA is TGCAGTGCTAGGGGCCCTTTGGGTCAGCCCCAGCATTTT.

This clonotype has ten or more counts. The genes are TRBV5-6 and TRBJ1-2; D not resolved. The CDR3 contains 16 residues. Trimming removed 4 bases from V and 3 bases from J, with 19 bases in between. The germline V gene has CDR1 SGHDT and CDR2 YYEEEE. The CDR3 reads CASSPPGGPYHYGYTF. The CDR3 DNA follows: TGTGCCAGCAGCCCCCCGGGAGGGCCCTACCACTATGGCTACACCTTC.

This clonotype was detected ten times or more. Germline is not matched at one junction end, which may reflect a read error. J is TRBJ2-1 and V is TRBV7-2, with 7 nucleotides matching TRBD2. Germline assignment: CDR1 SGHTA and CDR2 FQGNSA. This CDR3 comprises 12 residues. DNA for the CDR3: TGTGCCAGCAGCTTTTTTGGGCGGGAGAAAATCTTC. Its protein is CASSFFGREKIF.

This clonotype appeared many times. The rearrangement links TRBV5-1 to TRBJ2-7; D is tentatively TRBD1 or TRBD2 (5 bases each). CDR1 SGHRS and CDR2 YFSETQ come from the germline V gene. The length of the CDR3 is 14 residues. The V end was cut by 2 bases, the J end by 3 bases, with 12 bases between. The CDR3 DNA sequence: TGCGCCAGCAGCTTCCCAGGGACGAACTACGAGCAGTACTTC. Its translation: CASSFPGTNYEQYF.

This clonotype was observed many times. The chain joins TRBV7-8 to TRBJ1-1; D is unresolved. Trimming left V 0 bases short and J 4 bases short, with 9 bases between. CDR3 length equals 14 residues. CDR1 and CDR2 (germline): SGHVS, FQNEAQ. The DNA for the CDR3 is TGTGCCAGCAGCTTAGCACGGGAGGGCACTGAAGCTTTCTTT. Its protein product is CASSLAREGTEAFF.

The table lists this clonotype with many counts. The chain carries TRBV19 and TRBJ2-5; TRBD1 is a possible D gene (5 bases). V was shortened by 5 bases and J by 3 bases, with 10 bases between the two germline ends. Germline V gene sequence: CDR1 LNHDA, CDR2 SQIVND (reference sequence). The CDR3 is made up of 13 amino acids. CDR3 in DNA: TGTGCCAGTAGTCCCCCAGGGAAAGAGACCCAGTACTTC. Amino acids: CASSPPGKETQYF.

The table lists this clonotype with many counts. The rearrangement joins TRBV11-2 to TRBJ1-2, with D unresolved. Trimming removed 5 bases from V and 1 base from J, with 14 bases in between. Germline V gene sequence: CDR1 SGHAT, CDR2 FQNNGV. The CDR3 extends over 15 amino acids. CDR3 in DNA: TGTGCCAGCAGCCCATCGGCAGTACTTAACTATGGCTACACCTTC. It specifies CASSPSAVLNYGYTF. Combining the CDR3 with reference TRBV11-2 and TRBJ1-2 gives the whole variable domain EAGVAQSPRYKIIEKRQSVAFWCNPISGHATLYWYQQILGQGPKLLIQFQNNGVVDDSQLPKDRFSAERLKGVDSTLKIQPAKLEDSAVYLCASSPSAVLNYGYTFGSGTRLTVV.

Ten or more counts support this clonotype. V is TRBV7-2 and J is TRBJ1-5; D unresolved. CDR1 is SGHTA and CDR2 is FQGNSA in the germline V gene. The length of the CDR3 is 13 residues. The germline V and J ends were trimmed by 0 bases and 9 bases, with 9 bases remaining between them. CDR3 sequence reads: CASSLAQTGPQHF. The CDR3 coding sequence is TGTGCCAGCAGCTTAGCGCAGACGGGGCCCCAGCATTTT.